This T cell receptor (beta chain) was identified in a study of T cells after somatic rescue of genetic block. Generated by immunoSEQ multiplex PCR, the TCRdb table keeps only in-frame clones and is missing some. Of more than 9,500 clones listed, under 85% are singletons. Trimming took 2 bases from V and 3 from J, leaving 6 bases between them. Germline lookup yields CDR1 SQVTM and CDR2 ANQGSEA. The CDR3 contains 12 residues. Specimen: peripheral blood mononuclear cells (PBMCs). This sequence joins TRBV29-1 and TRBJ2-3; D remains ambiguous. The source is a boy between 10 and 17 years old. CDR3 DNA sequence: TGCAGCGTTGAAAAAGGGACAGATACGCAGTATTTT. Translated, it gives CSVEKGTDTQYF.